The sequence of this T cell receptor beta chain was determined in a study of T cells in Graves' hyperthyroidism and ophthalmopathy. Points from the study as a whole: In simple terms, a model built on 13 V-J features told ophthalmopathy apart from stable hyperthyroidism.

Note on this clonotype: Antigen unknown.

Those with hyperthyroidism were 18 to 65 years old, newly diagnosed, and ill for under 2 months. Fresh peripheral blood, around 9.3 ml of it, supplied the PBMCs. The CDR3 regions of TCR beta were amplified from RNA transcripts. HTBI primers drove first-round RT-PCR of the TCR CDR3. TCRdb analysed the multiplex PCR reads with MiXCR anew, one entry per CDR3 protein. The repertoire holds about 520,000 distinct CDR3 sequences, around 20% seen once, with roughly 29% in the top ten. Sequencing was done on a sample of blood. This receptor was identified in a man younger than 35 with Graves' hyperthyroidism.

The CDR3 DNA is TGTGCCAGCAGCGTAGGGGTTCAAGGTTACGAGCAGTACTTC. It codes for CASSVGVQGYEQYF. J is TRBJ2-7 and V is TRBV9, with unresolved D. Trimming took 0 bases from V and 4 from J, leaving 11 bases between them. The germline CDR1 and CDR2 sequences are SGDLS and YYNGEE. The CDR3 consists of 14 residues. The whole variable domain, remainder taken from reference TRBV9 and TRBJ2-7, is DSGVTQTPKHLITATGQRVTLRCSPRSGDLSVYWYQQSLDQGLQFLIQYYNGEERAKGNILERFSAQQFPDLHSELNLSSLELGDSALYFCASSVGVQGYEQYFGPGTRLTVT.